The 13 T cell receptor beta chains listed next were all sequenced from one sample in a study of cytomegalovirus exposure and HLA in healthy donors. Researchers ran the PCR with 60 Vbeta and 13 Jbeta primers. Profiled with immunoSEQ multiplex PCR; TCRdb holds only in-frame clones, not every one. The sample lists around 110,000 clones, around three quarters occurring once. The sample comprised PBMCs. The receptors shown here come from a man aged 25 to 45 in good health and CMV-seropositive.

This rearrangement joins TRBV7-9 to TRBJ2-2, with 8 bases fitting TRBD1. The CDR3 is 14 amino acids. The germline V gene encodes CDR1 SEHNR and CDR2 FQNEAQ (reference sequence). The DNA for the CDR3 is TGTTCCGTCCGACAGGGGCGCCCTCCCGGGGAGCTGTTTTTT. This codes for CSVRQGRPPGELFF.

This chain joins TRBV4-1 and TRBJ1-2; weak D call: TRBD1 (5 bases). CDR1 and CDR2 (germline): MGHRA, YSYEKL. The CDR3 is 14 residues long. Trimming stripped 1 base from V and 0 bases from J, with 6 bases between. CDR3 sequence: CASSQVTANYGYTF. CDR3 sequence (DNA): TGCGCCAGCAGCCAAGTGACAGCTAACTATGGCTACACCTTC.

The chain joins TRBV4-1 to TRBJ2-7; 12 bases are shared with TRBD2. In germline, CDR1 is MGHRA, CDR2 YSYEKL. The CDR3 totals 15 residues. Trimming took 3 bases from V and 3 from J; bases not matched to a gene: 3. The CDR3 DNA follows: TGCGCCAGCAGCCACACACTAGCGGGGGGCTACGAGCAGTACTTC. Amino acids: CASSHTLAGGYEQYF.

This chain links TRBV9 with TRBJ2-7, with TRBD2 matching 8 bases. This CDR3 is 15 amino acids long. Trimming cost V 4 bases and J 0 bases; bases outside gene matches: 6. Germline V lookup: CDR1 SGDLS, CDR2 YYNGEE. CDR3 nucleotides: TGTGCCAGCAGCCGTAGCGGGACCAACTCCTACGAGCAGTACTTC. This encodes CASSRSGTNSYEQYF.

The genes are TRBV30 and TRBJ1-1; the match to TRBD1 covers 8 bases. CDR1 GTSNPN and CDR2 SVGIG come from the germline V gene (reference sequence). The CDR3 runs to 11 residues. CDR3 loop: CASNRGSEAFF. In DNA form, the CDR3 reads TGTGCATCCAACAGGGGGTCTGAAGCTTTCTTT.

This sequence joins TRBV7-9 and TRBJ2-5; D is possibly TRBD2 (6 bases). Germline V CDR1 and CDR2: SEHNR, FQNEAQ (reference sequence). The CDR3 loop spans 15 amino acids. Trimming left V 0 bases short and J 4 bases short, with 12 bases between. CDR3 coding DNA: TGTGCCAGCAGCTTAGCGCTCGGGGGTGGAGAGACCCAGTACTTC. Its protein is CASSLALGGGETQYF.

The chain combines TRBV19 with TRBJ2-2; D unresolved. The CDR3 covers 16 residues. V lost 3 bases, J lost 3 bases, and 14 bases lay in between. Germline values: CDR1 LNHDA, CDR2 SQIVND (reference sequence). CDR3 amino acids: CASSIRWALDTGELFF. The CDR3 coding sequence is TGTGCCAGTAGTATTCGGTGGGCGCTGGACACCGGGGAGCTGTTTTTT.

This clone was seen only once. V usage is TRBV5-1 and J usage is TRBJ2-5; a possible D gene is TRBD2 (6 bases). The CDR3 loop spans 14 amino acids. The germline CDR1 and CDR2 sequences are SGHRS and YFSETQ. Trimming removed 1 base at V and 2 bases at J, with 9 bases between. The CDR3 DNA follows: TGCGCCAGCAGCTTGCTTGGAGGGCAAGAGACCCAGTACTTC. It yields the protein CASSLLGGQETQYF.

The V and J genes are TRBV5-6 and TRBJ2-2; 11 positions match TRBD2. CDR1 and CDR2 (germline): SGHDT, YYEEEE. J was trimmed by 2 bases and V by 3 bases; bases with no gene match: 9. This CDR3 contains 18 residues. As DNA, the CDR3 is TGTGCCAGCAGCTGGAGCCCGGGACTAGCGGTAAACACCGGGGAGCTGTTTTTT. It codes for CASSWSPGLAVNTGELFF. The entire variable domain, with the rest obtained from reference TRBV5-6 and TRBJ2-2, is as follows: DAGVTQSPTHLIKTRGQQVTLRCSPKSGHDTVSWYQQALGQGPQFIFQYYEEEERQRGNFPDRFSGHQFPNYSSELNVNALLLGDSALYLCASSWSPGLAVNTGELFFGEGSRLTVL.

The table lists this clone with a count of one. The chain couples TRBV7-2 to TRBJ2-5; 11 bases are a match to TRBD2. This CDR3 region has 17 residues. After removal of 5 bases from V and 5 bases from J, the junction contained 13 bases not matched to a gene. Germline V gives CDR1 SGHTA, CDR2 FQGNSA. The CDR3 coding sequence is TGTGCCAGCAGCCCCGGGATAGCGGGGGGGCATGGGGAGACCCAGTACTTC. Residues: CASSPGIAGGHGETQYF.

The genes are TRBV15 and TRBJ2-7, with 11 bases that match TRBD1. Germline values: CDR1 LNHNV, CDR2 YYDKDF (reference sequence). With V trimmed by 1 base and J by 3 bases, 5 bases remained unmatched. CDR3 size: 16 residues. The CDR3 is CATSRGSGTGGYEQYF. The CDR3 DNA follows: TGTGCCACCAGCAGAGGTTCCGGGACAGGGGGCTACGAGCAGTACTTC.

V usage is TRBV6-6 and J usage is TRBJ2-7; the D gene is possibly TRBD1 (6 bases). This CDR3 comprises 15 residues. The V gene lost 0 bases and the J gene lost 3 bases, with 12 bases spanning the gap. From germline, CDR1 is MNHNY and CDR2 SVGAGI (reference sequence). CDR3 nucleotides: TGTGCCAGCAGTTACTCAACAGGGTTGGGCTACGAGCAGTACTTC. This translates into CASSYSTGLGYEQYF.

The V and J genes are TRBV6-6 and TRBJ2-7, with a tentative D call TRBD2 (6 bases). Trimming cost V 9 bases and J 9 bases, with 21 bases left between them. Germline V gene sequence: CDR1 MNHNY, CDR2 SVGAGI (reference sequence). The CDR3 length is 13 residues. In DNA, the CDR3 is TGTGCCAGTAGTACCGGGACTCCGTTTGGGCAGTACTTC. Its translation is CASSTGTPFGQYF.